This T cell receptor beta chain came from a study of T cells in Graves' hyperthyroidism and ophthalmopathy. V shed 4 bases, J shed 5 bases, and the junction held 10 bases outside the gene matches. From germline, CDR1 is SGHRS and CDR2 YFSETQ. The CDR3 runs to 16 residues. This clonotype was detected many times. TCR beta CDR3 sequences were amplified from RNA transcripts. HTBI primers were the set used in a first-round RT-PCR of the TCR CDR3. MiXCR, applied by TCRdb to the multiplex PCR reads, yields one record per CDR3 protein. The table lists 350,000 to 450,000 distinct CDR3 sequences, roughly a sixth of them singletons.

The specimen was blood. The sequence was obtained from a woman aged 25 to 45 with Graves' hyperthyroidism that later progressed to Graves' ophthalmopathy. The rearrangement uses TRBV5-1 and TRBJ1-1; TRBD1 aligns across 11 bases. The CDR3 DNA sequence: TGCGCCAGCAGCACTTGGACAGGGGGCCCCACGACTGAAGCTTTCTTT. As protein: CASSTWTGGPTTEAFF. Supplemented by reference TRBV5-1 and TRBJ1-1, the full variable domain reads KAGVTQTPRYLIKTRGQQVTLSCSPISGHRSVSWYQQTPGQGLQFLFEYFSETQRNKGNFPGRFSGRQFSNSRSEMNVSTLELGDSALYLCASSTWTGGPTTEAFFGQGTRLTVV.